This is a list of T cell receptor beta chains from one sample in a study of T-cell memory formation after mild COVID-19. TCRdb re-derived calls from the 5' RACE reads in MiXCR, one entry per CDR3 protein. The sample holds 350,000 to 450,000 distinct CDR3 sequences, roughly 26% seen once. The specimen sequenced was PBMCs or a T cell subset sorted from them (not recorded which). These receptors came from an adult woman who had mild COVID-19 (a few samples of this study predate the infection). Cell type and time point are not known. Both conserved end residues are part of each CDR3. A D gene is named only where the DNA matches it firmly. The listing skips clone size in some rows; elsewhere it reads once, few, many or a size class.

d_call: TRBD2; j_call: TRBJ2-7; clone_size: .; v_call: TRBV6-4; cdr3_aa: CASDQRGTSGLPSPYEQYF; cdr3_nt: TGTGCCAGCGATCAAAGGGGGACTAGCGGGCTTCCGAGCCCCTACGAGCAGTACTTC
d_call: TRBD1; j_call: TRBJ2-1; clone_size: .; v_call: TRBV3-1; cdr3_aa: CASSQGWTGDLHEQFF; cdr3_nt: TGTGCCAGCAGCCAAGGTTGGACAGGGGATCTCCATGAGCAGTTCTTC
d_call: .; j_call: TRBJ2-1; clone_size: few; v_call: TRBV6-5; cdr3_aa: CASSYWVAVANEQFF; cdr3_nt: TGTGCCAGCAGTTATTGGGTAGCGGTTGCCAATGAGCAGTTCTTC
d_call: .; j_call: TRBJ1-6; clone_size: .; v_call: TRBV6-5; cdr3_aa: CASTMGSYNSPLHF; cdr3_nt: TGTGCCAGCACCATGGGTTCCTATAATTCACCCCTCCACTTT
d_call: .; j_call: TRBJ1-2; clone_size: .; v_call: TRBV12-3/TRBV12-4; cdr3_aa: CASNLGPLSF; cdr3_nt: TGTGCCAGCAACCTAGGGCCTCTGTCCTTC
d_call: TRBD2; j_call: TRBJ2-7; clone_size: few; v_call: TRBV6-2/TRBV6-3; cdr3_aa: CASSWGLAGLYEQYF; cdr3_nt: TGTGCCAGCAGCTGGGGACTAGCGGGACTCTACGAGCAGTACTTC
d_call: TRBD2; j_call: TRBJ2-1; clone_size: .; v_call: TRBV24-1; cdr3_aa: CATSDSTSGRATYNEQFF; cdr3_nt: TGTGCCACCAGTGATTCAACTAGCGGGAGGGCCACCTACAATGAGCAGTTCTTC
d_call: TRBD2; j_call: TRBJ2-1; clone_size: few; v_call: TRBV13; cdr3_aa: CASSYGPLADGEFF; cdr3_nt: TGTGCCAGCAGCTACGGACCTCTAGCGGATGGCGAGTTCTTC
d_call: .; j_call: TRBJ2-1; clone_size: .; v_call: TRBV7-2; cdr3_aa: CASWQGGTSHEQFF; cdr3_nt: TGTGCCAGCTGGCAGGGGGGCACTAGCCATGAGCAGTTCTTC
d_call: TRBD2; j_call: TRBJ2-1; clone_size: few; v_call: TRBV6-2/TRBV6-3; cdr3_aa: CASSYSAGLAGGPEQFF; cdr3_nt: TGTGCCAGCAGTTACTCTGCGGGACTAGCGGGAGGGCCAGAGCAGTTCTTC
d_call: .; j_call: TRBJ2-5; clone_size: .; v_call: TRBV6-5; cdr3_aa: CASSYGYGKETQYF; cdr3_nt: TGTGCCAGCAGTTACGGGTACGGCAAAGAGACCCAGTACTTC
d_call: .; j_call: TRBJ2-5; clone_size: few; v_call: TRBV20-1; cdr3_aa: CSASRLDSRKIGETQYF; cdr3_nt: TGCAGTGCTAGCAGACTAGACTCACGGAAGATCGGAGAGACCCAGTACTTC
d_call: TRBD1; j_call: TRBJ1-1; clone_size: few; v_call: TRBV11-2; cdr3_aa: CASSLTGGQNTEAFF; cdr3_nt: TGTGCCAGCAGCTTAACAGGGGGTCAAAACACTGAAGCTTTCTTT
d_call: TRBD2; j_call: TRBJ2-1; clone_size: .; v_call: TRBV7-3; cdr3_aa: CASSTGGSAYNEQFF; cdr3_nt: TGTGCCAGCAGCACAGGCGGGAGTGCCTACAATGAGCAGTTCTTC
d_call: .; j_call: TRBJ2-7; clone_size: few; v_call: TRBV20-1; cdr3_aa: CSARVDSSEQYF; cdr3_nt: TGCAGTGCTAGAGTGGACAGTAGCGAGCAGTACTTC
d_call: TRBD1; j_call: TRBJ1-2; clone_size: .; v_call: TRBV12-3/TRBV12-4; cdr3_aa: CASAGQGDYGYTF; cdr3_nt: TGTGCCAGCGCGGGACAGGGTGACTATGGCTACACCTTC
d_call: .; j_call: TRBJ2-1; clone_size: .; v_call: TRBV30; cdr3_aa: CAWSVGSGRDEQFF; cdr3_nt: TGTGCCTGGAGTGTAGGTAGTGGCAGGGATGAGCAGTTCTTC
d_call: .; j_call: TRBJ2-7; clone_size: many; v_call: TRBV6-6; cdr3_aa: CASSAENYEQYF; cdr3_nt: TGTGCCAGCAGTGCGGAGAACTACGAGCAGTACTTC
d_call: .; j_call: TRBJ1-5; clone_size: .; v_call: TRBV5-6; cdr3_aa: CASSRGDWQPQHF; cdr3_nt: TGTGCCAGCAGCCGGGGGGACTGGCAGCCCCAGCATTTT
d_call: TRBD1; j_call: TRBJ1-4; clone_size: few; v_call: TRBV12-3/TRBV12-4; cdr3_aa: CASSLHPGTATNEKLFF; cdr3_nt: TGTGCCAGCAGTCTCCATCCCGGGACAGCTACTAATGAAAAACTGTTTTTT
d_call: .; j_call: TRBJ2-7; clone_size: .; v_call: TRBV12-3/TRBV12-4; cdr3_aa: CASSLVFRKSGEQYF; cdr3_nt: TGTGCCAGCAGTTTAGTATTTCGGAAATCGGGCGAGCAGTACTTC
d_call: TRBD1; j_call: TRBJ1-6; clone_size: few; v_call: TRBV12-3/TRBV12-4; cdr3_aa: CASSLTGDSPLHF; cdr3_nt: TGTGCCAGCAGTTTGACAGGGGATTCACCCCTCCACTTT
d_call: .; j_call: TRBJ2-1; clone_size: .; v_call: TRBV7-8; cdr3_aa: CASSFGAGSSYNEQFF; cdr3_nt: TGTGCCAGCAGCTTCGGCGCAGGGAGCTCCTACAATGAGCAGTTCTTC
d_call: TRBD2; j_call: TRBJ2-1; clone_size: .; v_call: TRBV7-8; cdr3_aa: CASSHSAGGRYNEQFF; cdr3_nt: TGTGCCAGCAGCCATTCAGCGGGAGGTCGCTACAATGAGCAGTTCTTC
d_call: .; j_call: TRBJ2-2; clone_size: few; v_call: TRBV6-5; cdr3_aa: CASSLGFRGSWDSGELFF; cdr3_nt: TGTGCCAGCAGCCTAGGATTCAGGGGCAGTTGGGATTCCGGGGAGCTGTTTTTT
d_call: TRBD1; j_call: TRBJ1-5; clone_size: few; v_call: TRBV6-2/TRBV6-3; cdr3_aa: CASSKGARTGNAQPQHF; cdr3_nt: TGTGCCAGCAGCAAGGGAGCTAGGACAGGGAATGCTCAGCCCCAGCATTTT
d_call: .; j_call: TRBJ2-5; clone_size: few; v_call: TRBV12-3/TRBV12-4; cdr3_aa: CASSLQAETQYF; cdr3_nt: TGTGCCAGCAGCTTGCAAGCCGAGACCCAGTACTTC
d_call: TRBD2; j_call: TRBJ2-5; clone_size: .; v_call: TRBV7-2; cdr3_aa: CASSPSGGPGETQYF; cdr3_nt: TGTGCCAGCAGCCCATCGGGGGGGCCGGGAGAGACCCAGTACTTC
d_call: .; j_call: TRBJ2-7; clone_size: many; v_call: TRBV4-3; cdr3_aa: CASSQDTTPASYEQYF; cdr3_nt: TGCGCCAGCAGCCAAGATACTACACCCGCCTCCTACGAGCAGTACTTC
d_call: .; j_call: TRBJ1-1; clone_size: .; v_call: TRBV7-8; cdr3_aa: CASSLVGGRAEAFF; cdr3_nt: TGTGCCAGCAGCTTAGTTGGGGGGCGGGCTGAAGCTTTCTTT
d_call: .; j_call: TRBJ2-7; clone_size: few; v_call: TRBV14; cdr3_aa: CASSQKGSLAYEQYF; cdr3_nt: TGTGCCAGCAGCCAGAAGGGGTCCCTCGCCTACGAGCAGTACTTC
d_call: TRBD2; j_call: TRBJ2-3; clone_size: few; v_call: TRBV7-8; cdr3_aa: CASSLARLAGRDTQYF; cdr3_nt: TGTGCCAGCAGCTTAGCGAGACTAGCGGGAAGGGATACGCAGTATTTT
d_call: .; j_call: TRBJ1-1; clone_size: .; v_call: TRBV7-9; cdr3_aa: CASSMDPDTEAFF; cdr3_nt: TGTGCCAGCAGCATGGATCCTGACACTGAAGCTTTCTTT
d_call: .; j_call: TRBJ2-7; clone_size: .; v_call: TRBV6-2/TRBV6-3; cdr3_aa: CASRSYTGKQYF; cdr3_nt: TGTGCCAGCAGGTCCTACACAGGGAAGCAGTACTTC
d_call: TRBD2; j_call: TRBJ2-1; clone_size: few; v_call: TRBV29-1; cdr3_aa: CSVEPAGGHNEQFF; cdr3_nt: TGCAGCGTTGAACCAGCGGGAGGGCACAATGAGCAGTTCTTC
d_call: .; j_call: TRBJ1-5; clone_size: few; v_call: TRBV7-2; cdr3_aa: CASSPYWTQPFYSNQPQHF; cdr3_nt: TGTGCCAGCAGCCCATACTGGACCCAGCCCTTTTATAGCAATCAGCCCCAGCATTTT
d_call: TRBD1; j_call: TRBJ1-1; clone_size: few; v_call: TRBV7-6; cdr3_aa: CASSLVVDQGDNTEAFF; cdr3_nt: TGTGCCAGCAGCTTAGTAGTGGACCAGGGGGACAACACTGAAGCTTTCTTT
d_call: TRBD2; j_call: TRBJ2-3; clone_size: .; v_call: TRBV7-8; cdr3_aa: CASSLASSGSFSTDTQYF; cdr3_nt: TGTGCCAGCAGCTTAGCATCTAGCGGGAGCTTTAGCACAGATACGCAGTATTTT
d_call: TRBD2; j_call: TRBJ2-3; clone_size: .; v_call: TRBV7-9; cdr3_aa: CASSPVAGGITDTQYF; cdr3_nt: TGTGCCAGCAGCCCCGTGGCGGGGGGCATCACAGATACGCAGTATTTT
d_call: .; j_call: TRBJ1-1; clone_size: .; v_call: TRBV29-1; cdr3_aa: CSVSKTGGAFF; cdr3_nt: TGCAGCGTTTCAAAAACCGGCGGAGCTTTCTTT
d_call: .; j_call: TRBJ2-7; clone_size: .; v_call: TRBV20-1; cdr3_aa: CSAYTAESYEQYF; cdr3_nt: TGCAGTGCGTACACAGCGGAAAGCTACGAGCAGTACTTC
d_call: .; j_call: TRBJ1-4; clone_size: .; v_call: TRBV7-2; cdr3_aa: CASSWGLNNEKLFF; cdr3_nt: TGTGCCAGCAGCTGGGGACTCAATAATGAAAAACTGTTTTTT
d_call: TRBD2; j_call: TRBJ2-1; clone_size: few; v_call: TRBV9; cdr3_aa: CASSPLRTSNEQFF; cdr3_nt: TGTGCCAGCAGCCCTCTCAGGACTAGCAATGAGCAGTTCTTC
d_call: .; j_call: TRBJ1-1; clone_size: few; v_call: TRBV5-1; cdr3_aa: CASSLVKGYTEAFF; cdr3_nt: TGCGCCAGCAGCTTGGTAAAGGGCTACACTGAAGCTTTCTTT
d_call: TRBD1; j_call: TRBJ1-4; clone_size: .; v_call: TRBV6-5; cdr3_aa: CASSPVTGVNEKLFF; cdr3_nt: TGTGCCAGCAGCCCCGTTACAGGGGTAAATGAAAAACTGTTTTTT
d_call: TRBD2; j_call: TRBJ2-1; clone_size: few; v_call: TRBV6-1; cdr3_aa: CASSDTSGGPNEQFF; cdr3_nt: TGTGCCAGCAGTGATACTAGCGGGGGGCCCAATGAGCAGTTCTTC
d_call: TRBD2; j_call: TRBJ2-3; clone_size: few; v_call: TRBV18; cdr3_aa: CASSSGLEDTQYF; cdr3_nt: TGTGCCAGCTCATCCGGACTAGAGGATACGCAGTATTTT
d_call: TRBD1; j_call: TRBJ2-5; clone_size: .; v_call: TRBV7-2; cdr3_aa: CASSLGRTGASETQYF; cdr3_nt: TGTGCCAGCAGCTTAGGGAGGACAGGGGCATCAGAGACCCAGTACTTC
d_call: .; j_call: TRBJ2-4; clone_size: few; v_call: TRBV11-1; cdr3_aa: CASSSWGGAKNIQYF; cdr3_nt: TGTGCCAGCAGCTCCTGGGGAGGAGCCAAAAACATTCAGTACTTC
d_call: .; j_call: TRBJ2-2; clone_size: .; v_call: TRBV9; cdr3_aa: CASSHPLASNTGELIF; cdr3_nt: TGTGCCAGCAGCCACCCTCTGGCGAGTAACACCGGGGAGCTGATTTTT